These 17 T cell receptor beta chains share one sample of origin, sequenced in a study of cytomegalovirus exposure and HLA in healthy donors. The PCR contained 60 Vbeta and 13 Jbeta primers. The table came from immunoSEQ multiplex PCR; TCRdb's copy has only in-frame clones and leaves some out. The sample contains about 140,000 clones, roughly three quarters of which appear only once. The sequencing sample was made of PBMCs. The receptors originated from a man aged 25 to 45 in good health and CMV-seronegative.

In its sample, this clone was seen a few times. The chain is built from TRBV7-8 and TRBJ1-5; D may be TRBD1 (5 bases). The germline CDR1 and CDR2 sequences are SGHVS and FQNEAQ. V was clipped by 1 base and J by 2 bases, with 15 bases between them. The CDR3 totals 17 residues. In DNA form, the CDR3 reads TGTGCCAGCAGCTTAGTTGGCGGGACCGATGGCAATCAGCCCCAGCATTTT. Translating gives CASSLVGGTDGNQPQHF. Full variable domain (remainder filled in from reference TRBV7-8 and TRBJ1-5): GAGVSQSPRYKVAKRGQDVALRCDPISGHVSLFWYQQALGQGPEFLTYFQNEAQLDKSGLPSDRFFAERPEGSVSTLKIQRTQQEDSAVYLCASSLVGGTDGNQPQHFGDGTRLSIL.

V gene TRBV7-5 combines with J gene TRBJ2-4; the D call of TRBD2 is as the table states it, not checked on the DNA. TRBV7-5 is described as a pseudogene. CDR3 length equals 18 residues. The CDR3 nucleotides read TGTGCCAGAAGCGCACCAGTACCTAAAGCGATAGCCAAAAACATTCAGTACTTC. This gives the protein CARSAPVPKAIAKNIQYF.

The chain carries TRBV5-1 and TRBJ2-7, with a possible D match to TRBD1 (6 bases). CDR1 is SGHRS and CDR2 is YFSETQ in the germline V gene. V dropped 5 bases and J dropped 2 bases, with 23 bases sitting between them. This CDR3 spans 17 amino acids. CDR3 protein: CASSASPRGGSPYEQYF. CDR3 DNA sequence: TGCGCCAGCAGTGCTTCGCCCAGGGGTGGTTCCCCCTACGAGCAGTACTTC.

This clone has just a few counts. The genes are TRBV5-1 and TRBJ1-2; D is undetermined. Germline V gene sequence: CDR1 SGHRS, CDR2 YFSETQ. V was trimmed by 0 bases and J by 0 bases, leaving 15 bases between them. The CDR3 sequence is 17 residues long. CDR3 coding DNA: TGCGCCAGCAGCTTGGCGGCCAGAGATACAGCTAACTATGGCTACACCTTC. Encoded protein: CASSLAARDTANYGYTF.

V and J are TRBV27 and TRBJ1-2; possibly TRBD1 for D (5 bases). V was pared by 2 bases and J by 1 base, with 5 bases between. The length of the CDR3 is 13 residues. Germline CDR1 MNHEY, CDR2 SMNVEV (reference sequence). CDR3 coding DNA: TGTGCCAGCAGTTTAAGGGGTAACTATGGCTACACCTTC. Its translation: CASSLRGNYGYTF.

The chain uses TRBV10-3 and TRBJ2-7, with D possibly matching TRBD1 (5 bases). CDR1 is ENHRY and CDR2 is SYGVKD in the germline V gene. This CDR3 spans 15 amino acids. The V gene lost 0 bases and the J gene lost 3 bases, with 12 bases spanning the gap. In nucleotides, the CDR3 is TGTGCCATCAGTGAGTCCCCGACAAGGGGCTACGAGCAGTACTTC. Its protein product is CAISESPTRGYEQYF.

This clone was recorded once. The chain has TRBV5-5 and TRBJ2-7; D remains unclear. Germline V gene sequence: CDR1 SGHKS, CDR2 YYEKEE (reference sequence). V lost 0 bases to trimming and J lost 3 bases, with 16 bases between them. The CDR3 is 16 amino acids. In DNA form, the CDR3 reads TGTGCCAGCAGCTTGGGGGTCGGCGGTCCCGGCTACGAGCAGTACTTC. This codes for CASSLGVGGPGYEQYF.

Here the CDR3 reads CASSESSRAAGLTF. CDR3 DNA sequence: TGTGCCAGCAGTGAATCGTCCCGGGCGGCGGGTCTCACCTTC. V gene TRBV2 combines with J gene TRBJ1-2; no definite D call. The germline gives CDR1 SNHLY, CDR2 FYNNEI. The ends were cut back, 2 bases at V and 13 bases at J, with 20 bases in the middle. The CDR3 contains 14 residues.

The chain recombines TRBV5-4 with TRBJ2-5; no reliable D call. The CDR3 contains 12 residues. The V gene's germline CDR1 is SGHNT and CDR2 YYREEE (reference sequence). Trimming removed 4 bases from V and 4 bases from J, with 8 bases in between. The CDR3 DNA is TGTGCCAGCAGCGACGGCGGAGAGACCCAGTACTTC. This translates into CASSDGGETQYF.

The gene calls are TRBV10-3 and TRBJ2-2; 7 bases line up with TRBD2. Unmatched junction bases numbered 1, after V lost 6 bases and J lost 0 bases. The CDR3 is 14 residues long. The V gene's germline CDR1 is ENHRY and CDR2 SYGVKD. For the CDR3, the DNA is TGTGCCATCAGCACTAGCGCGAACACCGGGGAGCTGTTTTTT. It is translated as CAISTSANTGELFF.

A few counts support this clone. The chain couples TRBV10-1 to TRBJ2-7, with TRBD2 matching over 9 bases. Germline V lookup: CDR1 WNHNN, CDR2 SYGVQD (reference sequence). The trim removed 6 bases at V and 10 bases at J, leaving 10 bases unmatched. This CDR3 region has 13 residues. DNA of the CDR3: TGCGCCAGCAGCCCCGGGGTAGCGGGAGAACAGTACTTC. It is translated as CASSPGVAGEQYF.

This clone was found once. The DNA for the CDR3 is TGTGCCAGCAGCGATGGCCTAGCGGGCACCACAGATACGCAGTATTTT. It is translated as CASSDGLAGTTDTQYF. The chain couples TRBV14 to TRBJ2-3; 8 bases fit TRBD2. The germline gives CDR1 SGHDN, CDR2 FVKESK. The CDR3 spans 16 residues. Trimming took 5 bases from V and 2 from J; bases not matched to a gene: 9.

This chain connects TRBV29-1 to TRBJ1-2, with D tentatively TRBD1 (6 bases). Germline CDR1 SQVTM, CDR2 ANQGSEA. The CDR3 runs to 14 residues. V was shortened by 2 bases and J by 2 bases, with 12 bases between the two germline ends. This CDR3 is CSVELTGINYGYTF. The DNA of the CDR3 is TGCAGCGTTGAATTGACAGGCATCAACTATGGCTACACCTTC. The full variable domain, in which reference TRBV29-1 and TRBJ1-2 provide the parts outside the CDR3, is SAVISQKPSRDICQRGTSLTIQCQVDSQVTMMFWYRQQPGQSLTLIATANQGSEATYESGFVIDKFPISRPNLTFSTLTVSNMSPEDSSIYLCSVELTGINYGYTFGSGTRLTVV.

This clone was counted between two and nine times. Here the CDR3 reads CASSGTGGNQPQHF. CDR3 in DNA: TGTGCCAGCAGTGGGACAGGGGGCAATCAGCCCCAGCATTTT. The rearrangement links TRBV11-2 to TRBJ1-5; 10 bases agree with TRBD1. Germline values: CDR1 SGHAT, CDR2 FQNNGV. After removal of 6 bases from V and 2 bases from J, the junction contained 1 base not matched to a gene. This CDR3 has 14 residues.

The chain couples TRBV10-2 to TRBJ1-5; D possibly corresponds to TRBD1 (5 bases). Trimming removed 4 bases from V and 2 bases from J, with 9 bases in between. This CDR3 has 14 amino acids. Germline values: CDR1 WSHSY, CDR2 SAAADI. The CDR3 bases are TGCGCCAGCAGTGGTCCAGGGCGCAATCAGCCCCAGCATTTT. Translating gives CASSGPGRNQPQHF.

The chain has TRBV28 and TRBJ1-1; 11 positions agree with TRBD1. In germline, CDR1 is MDHEN, CDR2 SYDVKM. V was pared by 5 bases and J by 0 bases, with 8 bases of the junction left unmatched. CDR3 size: 17 residues. This CDR3 reads CASSPSGTGGMNTEAFF. CDR3 DNA: TGTGCCAGCAGTCCTTCCGGGACAGGGGGGATGAACACTGAAGCTTTCTTT.

This sequence joins TRBV6-1 and TRBJ2-7; 7 bases agree with TRBD2. V dropped 7 bases and J dropped 7; count of bases not matched to a gene: 16. This CDR3 has 15 residues. Germline CDR1 is MNHNS and CDR2 is SASEGT. CDR3 in DNA: TGTGCCAGCACTACCCCCTGGCGGGAGTCGGAGGAGCAGTACTTC. This codes for CASTTPWRESEEQYF.